Below are 3 T cell receptor beta chains sequenced from a single sample in a study of blood T cell repertoires in COVID-19 (TCRdb year 2020). Preparation of the library involved the immunoSEQ multiplex PCR assay. Imported from immuneACCESS, the table was reduced by TCRdb to in-frame sequences with V and J called. These copies leave out some clones; in studies compared against another copy, an unresolved V gene accounts for under half, and the cause of the remainder is not known. A total of about 240,000 clones appear in this sample, about 84% of them only once. In total, the top ten clones hold over 9% of the sample. Sample: peripheral blood. The origin of the receptors is an older man with acute or convalescent COVID-19.

The chain is built from TRBV2 and TRBJ2-7; TRBD1 matches at 9 bases. CDR1 and CDR2 (germline): SNHLY, FYNNEI. This CDR3 is 14 amino acids long. The trim removed 5 bases at V and 4 bases at J, leaving 6 bases unmatched. The CDR3: CASSRDRVMYEQYF. The CDR3 DNA sequence: TGTGCCAGCAGTCGGGACAGGGTAATGTACGAGCAGTACTTC. Supplemented by reference TRBV2 and TRBJ2-7, the full variable domain reads EPEVTQTPSHQVTQMGQEVILRCVPISNHLYFYWYRQILGQKVEFLVSFYNNEISEKSEIFDDQFSVERPDGSNFTLKIRSTKLEDSAMYFCASSRDRVMYEQYFGPGTRLTVT.

The rearrangement links TRBV4-2 to TRBJ1-6; TRBD1 aligns across 7 bases. Germline assignment: CDR1 LGHNA and CDR2 YNFKEQ. The length of the CDR3 is 15 residues. J lost 7 bases, V lost 4 bases, and 7 bases had no gene match. CDR3 DNA sequence: TGTGCCAGCAGCCCCCACCGAGGGGGCAATTCACCCCTCCACTTT. As protein: CASSPHRGGNSPLHF.

The chain is built from TRBV24-1 and TRBJ1-3, with unresolved D. The length of the CDR3 is 13 residues. Germline V gene sequence: CDR1 KGHDR, CDR2 SFDVKD. Trimming removed 5 bases from V and 0 bases from J, with 4 bases in between. CDR3 bases: TGTGCCACCAGTGGTAACTCTGGAAACACCATATATTTT. It encodes CATSGNSGNTIYF.